This entry lists 30 T cell receptor beta chains sequenced from one sample in a study of blood T cell repertoires in COVID-19. Sequencing used immunoSEQ multiplex PCR; TCRdb keeps in-frame clones, though not all of them. This table holds around 250,000 clones, 86% found once. The sequenced sample consisted of peripheral blood. The receptor source for this set is a man older than 75 with acute or convalescent COVID-19.

The chain uses TRBV19 and TRBJ2-2; D gene ambiguous. Between the trimmed V and J ends, which lost 3 bases and 4 bases, there was a span of 15 bases. Per germline, CDR1 LNHDA and CDR2 SQIVND (reference sequence). The CDR3 runs 16 residues. CDR3 in DNA: TGTGCCAGTAGTATGATGAGGAGAAGCCCCACCGGGGAGCTGTTTTTT. This translates into CASSMMRRSPTGELFF.

This sequence joins TRBV2 and TRBJ1-1; the D gene is possibly TRBD1 (5 bases). There are 15 residues in the CDR3. Germline CDR1 is SNHLY and CDR2 is FYNNEI. Trimming stripped 4 bases from V and 3 bases from J, with 15 bases between. This CDR3 is CASSGRGALDTEAFF. The CDR3 DNA follows: TGTGCCAGCAGTGGGAGGGGTGCGTTGGACACTGAAGCTTTCTTT.

The gene calls are TRBV4-2 and TRBJ2-7, with D perhaps matching TRBD1 (6 bases). The CDR3 loop spans 15 amino acids. Germline-derived CDR1 and CDR2 are LGHNA and YNFKEQ. Trimming removed 1 base at V and 0 bases at J, with 10 bases between. CDR3 in DNA: TGTGCCAGCAGCCAAGCCCCGGACAGCTCCTACGAGCAGTACTTC. It yields the protein CASSQAPDSSYEQYF.

There are a few counts of this clone. The V gene is TRBV28, the J gene TRBJ2-2; D call uncertain. Germline V CDR1 and CDR2: MDHEN, SYDVKM. There are 15 residues in the CDR3. V lost 4 bases to trimming and J lost 1 base, with 10 bases between them. This CDR3 is CASSSSSGNTGELFF. For the CDR3, the DNA is TGTGCCAGCAGTTCGTCGTCAGGGAACACCGGGGAGCTGTTTTTT.

V usage is TRBV5-6 and J usage is TRBJ2-3, with a weak D call TRBD2 (6 bases). V was clipped by 3 bases and J by 1 base, with 15 bases between them. Germline CDR1 SGHDT, CDR2 YYEEEE. The CDR3 runs 16 residues. CDR3 nucleotides: TGTGCCAGCAGCTCCTACGGGACTGGAGGCACAGATACGCAGTATTTT. The encoded protein is CASSSYGTGGTDTQYF.

The chain links TRBV6-6 to TRBJ2-1; D is ambiguous. V was clipped by 6 bases and J by 5 bases, with 11 bases between them. The CDR3 loop spans 13 amino acids. Germline values: CDR1 MNHNY, CDR2 SVGAGI (reference sequence). CDR3 amino acids: CASSLLSDNEQFF. The CDR3 coding sequence is TGTGCCAGCAGCCTACTATCGGACAATGAGCAGTTCTTC.

The CDR3 loop is CASSRREGSEAFF. DNA of the CDR3: TGCGCCAGCAGCCGGCGGGAGGGATCTGAAGCTTTCTTT. V gene TRBV5-1 combines with J gene TRBJ1-1, with D hard to call. Germline values: CDR1 SGHRS, CDR2 YFSETQ. The CDR3 runs to 13 residues. Trimming shortened V by 4 bases and J by 6 bases, and 13 bases separated the two germline ends.

This chain connects TRBV7-2 to TRBJ1-5; a weak D match, TRBD1 (5 bases). The V and J ends lost 4 bases and 0 bases respectively, with 16 bases between them. This CDR3 spans 17 amino acids. CDR1 and CDR2 from the germline V gene are SGHTA and FQGNSA. CDR3 sequence reads: CASSSFTGIGSNQPQHF. DNA of the CDR3: TGTGCCAGCAGCTCCTTTACAGGAATTGGTAGCAATCAGCCCCAGCATTTT. The full variable domain, in which reference TRBV7-2 and TRBJ1-5 provide the parts outside the CDR3, is GAGVSQSPSNKVTEKGKDVELRCDPISGHTALYWYRQSLGQGLEFLIYFQGNSAPDKSGLPSDRFSAERTGGSVSTLTIQRTQQEDSAVYLCASSSFTGIGSNQPQHFGDGTRLSIL.

J is TRBJ1-3 and V is TRBV3-1 (or the pseudogene TRBV3-2); D remains unclear. Deletions cut 2 bases from V and 0 bases from J, with 5 bases between. Germline CDR1 and CDR2: LGHDT and YNNKEL (reference sequence). This CDR3 region has 14 residues. The CDR3 protein is CASSQFGSGNTIYF. The CDR3 DNA sequence: TGTGCCAGCAGCCAATTCGGCTCTGGAAACACCATATATTTT.

The chain carries TRBV28 and TRBJ1-6; D may be TRBD1 (5 bases). The germline CDR1 and CDR2 sequences are MDHEN and SYDVKM. The CDR3 sequence is 17 residues long. Trimming cost V 2 bases and J 4 bases, with 15 bases left between them. In DNA form, the CDR3 reads TGTGCCAGCAGTTTAGACGGGGGGACCTATTATAATTCACCCCTCCACTTT. Encoded protein: CASSLDGGTYYNSPLHF.

The V call is TRBV6-5, the J call TRBJ2-5; a weak D match, TRBD1 (6 bases). Trimming pared 10 bases from V and 5 bases from J, leaving 17 bases between. The CDR3 extends over 13 amino acids. Germline V gene lookup returns CDR1 MNHEY and CDR2 SVGAGI. The CDR3 loop is CATSLQGIETQYF. CDR3 coding DNA: TGTGCCACCTCCCTACAGGGTATCGAGACCCAGTACTTC.

V is TRBV5-1 and J is TRBJ1-1; D is unresolved. This CDR3 region has 14 residues. Germline V gene data show CDR1 as SGHRS and CDR2 as YFSETQ. Between the trimmed V and J ends, which lost 1 base and 6 bases, there was a span of 13 bases. The CDR3 loop reads CASSLRLWTAEAFF. As DNA, the CDR3 is TGCGCCAGCAGCTTGCGCCTATGGACTGCTGAAGCTTTCTTT.

This chain connects TRBV6-5 to TRBJ1-1; 9 bases agree with TRBD1. The CDR3 covers 14 residues. The V gene end was trimmed by 8 bases and the J gene end by 6 bases; junction bases not matched to a gene: 10. CDR1 is MNHEY and CDR2 is SVGAGI in the germline V gene. The CDR3 loop is CASYPGTGKAEAFF. In DNA form, the CDR3 reads TGTGCCAGCTACCCCGGGACAGGGAAGGCTGAAGCTTTCTTT.

The chain combines TRBV6-5 with TRBJ2-7; 7 bases match TRBD1. The V gene's germline CDR1 is MNHEY and CDR2 SVGAGI. The CDR3 covers 15 residues. Germline trimming cut 2 bases from V and 2 bases from J; bases unmatched to any gene: 6. CDR3 nucleotide sequence: TGTGCCAGCAGTTACCTCCGGGACAGTACCTACGAGCAGTACTTC. Amino acid sequence: CASSYLRDSTYEQYF.

This rearrangement joins TRBV3-1 (or the pseudogene TRBV3-2) to TRBJ2-7, with 8 positions matching TRBD2. The CDR3 contains 16 residues. Trimming at V came to 10 bases and at J to 2 bases, leaving 16 bases not matched to a gene. CDR1 is LGHDT and CDR2 is YNNKEL in the germline V gene (reference sequence). The CDR3 DNA sequence: TGTGCCATCCGCCTCAGGCTAGCGGGCCGAGCCTACGAGCAGTACTTC. This codes for CAIRLRLAGRAYEQYF.

The chain combines TRBV10-3 with TRBJ1-1; TRBD1 might be the D (6 bases). The germline V gene encodes CDR1 ENHRY and CDR2 SYGVKD. V was cut by 7 bases and J by 0 bases, with 9 bases left in between. The CDR3 totals 13 residues. The CDR3 DNA follows: TGTGCCATCAACGGACAGCTGAACACTGAAGCTTTCTTT. Protein sequence: CAINGQLNTEAFF.

The V call is TRBV19, the J call TRBJ2-3; 10 bases line up with TRBD2. This CDR3 has 17 amino acids. Germline trimming cut 1 base from V and 4 bases from J; bases unmatched to any gene: 8. CDR1 and CDR2 from the germline V gene are LNHDA and SQIVND (reference sequence). CDR3 amino acids: CASSIARASGGADTQYF. In nucleotides, the CDR3 is TGTGCCAGTAGTATAGCGAGGGCTAGCGGGGGCGCAGATACGCAGTATTTT.

The chain is built from TRBV2 and TRBJ1-1; unclear D gene. The germline gives CDR1 SNHLY, CDR2 FYNNEI. V was cut by 6 bases and J by 10 bases, with 9 bases left in between. The CDR3 is 10 residues long. CDR3 in amino acids: CASSGIGAFF. The CDR3 DNA follows: TGTGCCAGCAGCGGGATAGGAGCTTTCTTT.

The chain combines TRBV6-4 with TRBJ1-6, with D uncertain. V was cut by 8 bases and J by 3 bases, with 8 bases left in between. This CDR3 is built from 13 residues. CDR1 and CDR2 from the germline V gene are MRHNA and SNTAGT. Written as DNA, the CDR3 is TGTGCCAGCCGCCGGGACTATAATTCACCCCTCCACTTT. Amino acids: CASRRDYNSPLHF.

The rearrangement joins TRBV7-2 to TRBJ1-1; unclear D gene. Looked up from germline, CDR1 is SGHTA and CDR2 is FQGNSA. This CDR3 has 14 residues. The V and J ends lost 3 bases and 3 bases respectively, with 11 bases between them. The CDR3 nucleotides are TGTGCCAGCAGCTTCCCGGAGGCTTACACTGAAGCTTTCTTT. As protein: CASSFPEAYTEAFF. The whole variable domain, filled in from reference TRBV7-2 and TRBJ1-1, reads GAGVSQSPSNKVTEKGKDVELRCDPISGHTALYWYRQSLGQGLEFLIYFQGNSAPDKSGLPSDRFSAERTGGSVSTLTIQRTQQEDSAVYLCASSFPEAYTEAFFGQGTRLTVV.

This clone was seen only a few times. This chain uses TRBV2 with TRBJ1-4, with D possibly TRBD1 on 6 matching bases. CDR1 and CDR2 (germline): SNHLY, FYNNEI. The CDR3 contains 13 residues. V lost 7 bases and J 7 bases, leaving 13 bases between the germline ends. As DNA, the CDR3 is TGTGCCAGCACTCAGGGGCTATCTGAAAAACTGTTTTTT. Translation gives CASTQGLSEKLFF.

V gene TRBV27 combines with J gene TRBJ1-4; D is undetermined. Deletions cut 3 bases from V and 1 base from J, with 6 bases between. The V gene's germline CDR1 is MNHEY and CDR2 SMNVEV (reference sequence). The CDR3 totals 14 residues. CDR3 DNA: TGTGCCAGCAGTTTTGCCGGAACTAATGAAAAACTGTTTTTT. This translates into CASSFAGTNEKLFF.

This chain joins TRBV28 and TRBJ1-5; 8 bases are a match to TRBD1. V shed 4 bases and J 6 bases; nucleotides not matched to a gene: 8. CDR3 length equals 15 residues. Germline CDR1 and CDR2: MDHEN and SYDVKM. This CDR3 reads CASSSGQEVSQPQHF. CDR3 nucleotides: TGTGCCAGCAGTTCGGGACAGGAAGTGAGTCAGCCCCAGCATTTT.

V usage is TRBV5-1 and J usage is TRBJ2-1; 9 bases match TRBD1. The CDR3 has 15 residues. Germline CDR1 and CDR2: SGHRS and YFSETQ. The V segment lost 7 bases and the J segment 8 bases; nucleotides outside the gene matches: 13. The CDR3 nucleotides read TGCGCCAGCGGACTGGGGACAGGGTATTTCGATGAGCAGTTCTTC. This codes for CASGLGTGYFDEQFF.

This clone is a singleton in its sample. The chain has TRBV28 and TRBJ1-1, with D possibly TRBD1 on 6 matching bases. The V gene lost 10 bases and the J gene lost 1 base, with 22 bases spanning the gap. From germline, CDR1 is MDHEN and CDR2 SYDVKM. This CDR3 has 16 residues. CDR3 region: CATGFAYFRGNTEAFF. CDR3 bases: TGTGCCACCGGGTTTGCCTACTTCAGGGGGAACACTGAAGCTTTCTTT.

This clone was seen more than once but under ten times. The chain joins TRBV15 to TRBJ1-1; weak D call: TRBD1 (5 bases). Trimming shortened V by 3 bases and J by 4 bases, and 15 bases separated the two germline ends. The V gene's germline CDR1 is LNHNV and CDR2 YYDKDF (reference sequence). This CDR3 comprises 15 residues. The CDR3 spells CATSRAGGGITEAFF. In DNA form, the CDR3 reads TGTGCCACCAGCAGGGCGGGGGGAGGAATCACTGAAGCTTTCTTT.

The chain employs TRBV19 and TRBJ1-1; 10 positions match TRBD1. Per the germline V gene, CDR1 is LNHDA and CDR2 is SQIVND (reference sequence). Trimming cost V 5 bases and J 3 bases; bases outside gene matches: 6. This CDR3 spans 15 amino acids. This CDR3 is CASSASGTGDTEAFF. CDR3 in DNA: TGTGCCAGTAGTGCCTCCGGGACAGGGGACACTGAAGCTTTCTTT. Combining the CDR3 with reference TRBV19 and TRBJ1-1 gives the whole variable domain DGGITQSPKYLFRKEGQNVTLSCEQNLNHDAMYWYRQDPGQGLRLIYYSQIVNDFQKGDIAEGYSVSREKKESFPLTVTSAQKNPTAFYLCASSASGTGDTEAFFGQGTRLTVV.

The genes are TRBV7-2 and TRBJ1-2, with D unclear. Germline CDR1 SGHTA, CDR2 FQGNSA. The CDR3 has 12 amino acids. Between the trimmed V and J ends, which lost 2 bases and 6 bases, there was a span of 7 bases. CDR3 DNA sequence: TGTGCCAGCAGCTTATACGGTAATGGCTACACCTTC. Protein: CASSLYGNGYTF.

This chain connects TRBV28 to TRBJ1-4; D is possibly TRBD1 (5 bases). The CDR3 consists of 15 residues. The germline V gene encodes CDR1 MDHEN and CDR2 SYDVKM. With 6 bases removed from V and 6 bases from J, the gap between germline ends came to 17 bases. CDR3 bases: TGTGCCAGCAGCAGTAGACAGAAGGCGGATGAAAAACTGTTTTTT. Amino acids: CASSSRQKADEKLFF.

V gene TRBV28 combines with J gene TRBJ2-3; 7 nucleotides agree with TRBD2. The CDR3 contains 13 residues. The V segment lost 8 bases and the J segment 1 base; nucleotides outside the gene matches: 3. CDR1 and CDR2 from the germline V gene are MDHEN and SYDVKM. CDR3 amino acids: CASAAGGTDTQYF. CDR3 nucleotide sequence: TGTGCCAGCGCCGCGGGGGGCACAGATACGCAGTATTTT.